This T cell receptor beta chain was sequenced for a study of naive and memory T cell subsets. In its sample, this clonotype was seen many times. V gave up 6 bases and J gave up 1 base, with 16 bases separating them. This CDR3 contains 16 residues. Reverse transcription of blood and skin TCR RNA was primed at alpha and beta constant regions. TCRdb re-derived calls from the 5' RACE reads in MiXCR, one entry per CDR3 protein. The table includes tens of thousands of distinct CDR3 sequences, 20% to 25% detected once. Whole blood, roughly 2.4 ml, came from adult healthy volunteers. The gene calls are TRBV12-3 or TRBV12-4 and TRBJ2-1; perhaps TRBD2 as D (7 bases). The sequence derives from a female donor in good health. The chain's CDR3 is CASSSGGGHSYNEQFF. DNA for the CDR3: TGTGCCAGCAGCTCCGGCGGGGGCCATTCCTACAATGAGCAGTTCTTC.